Below, 9 T cell receptor beta chains from the same sample are listed, as sequenced in a study of human T cells and chemical hapten exposure. Time point in this sample: patch test 2, 6 weeks after DPC sensitization. Sample treatment: therapeutic diphenylcyclopropenone sensitization with weekly scalp DPC. Via MiXCR, TCRdb re-called the RACE reads, giving one row per CDR3 protein. Found here are about 82,000 distinct CDR3 sequences, 6.5% to 8% of them singletons; the top ten hold approximately 1.2%. The source material was whole blood, sampled in connection with sensitization to the hapten diphenylcyclopropenone (DPC). These receptor sequences come from a woman aged 25 to 39 with alopecia areata. Some clones in this sample may be carry-over from other donors' samples.

In this sample, this clonotype turned up many times. The rearrangement links TRBV20-1 to TRBJ1-6; 7 positions match TRBD1. Germline CDR1 is DFQATT and CDR2 is SNEGSKA (reference sequence). The CDR3 runs to 16 residues. V dropped 2 bases and J dropped 3; count of bases not matched to a gene: 7. The CDR3 coding sequence is TGCAGTGCTAGACCTACAGGGGCTCTCTATAATTCACCCCTCCACTTT. It specifies CSARPTGALYNSPLHF.

This clonotype was seen repeatedly, ten times or more. The V and J genes are TRBV20-1 and TRBJ2-6; no definite D call. CDR3 length: 13 residues. Germline loops: CDR1 DFQATT, CDR2 SNEGSKA (reference sequence). V shed 6 bases and J shed 4 bases, with 10 bases lying between them. In DNA, the CDR3 is TGCAGTGCCGACGTGGGGGGGGCCAACGTCCTGACTTTC. It specifies CSADVGGANVLTF.

This clonotype was seen many times. The CDR3 region is CASIGTNSNQPQHF. The CDR3 nucleotides read TGTGCCAGCATCGGGACAAATAGCAATCAGCCCCAGCATTTT. This chain uses TRBV2 with TRBJ1-5; D possibly corresponds to TRBD1 (6 bases). Trimming took off 7 bases at V and 0 bases at J, with 10 bases between the two ends. Germline V CDR1 and CDR2: SNHLY, FYNNEI. The CDR3 runs to 14 residues.

This clonotype came up a few times. The chain employs TRBV11-2 and TRBJ1-1; 9 positions match TRBD1. The CDR3 totals 17 residues. Losses at the gene ends were 2 bases for V and 5 bases for J; bases not matched to a gene: 12. Germline lookup yields CDR1 SGHAT and CDR2 FQNNGV. The CDR3 nucleotides are TGTGCCAGCAGCTTAAGAGGGGGACAGGGAGTACATACTGAAGCTTTCTTT. It encodes CASSLRGGQGVHTEAFF.

This clonotype was observed at least ten times. V and J are TRBV11-3 and TRBJ2-7; TRBD2 aligns across 8 bases. The CDR3 is 18 amino acids. The junction had 19 bases not matched to a gene; V was cut back by 5 bases and J by 4 bases. Germline values: CDR1 SGHNT, CDR2 YENEEA. For the CDR3, the DNA is TGTGCCAGCAGCCGCGATGGACGCGGCGGGGGGCCTTTGTACGAGCAGTACTTC. Translated, it gives CASSRDGRGGGPLYEQYF.

The sample holds many counts of this clonotype. This sequence joins TRBV7-8 and TRBJ2-3; possible D gene TRBD1, 5 bases. V was trimmed by 2 bases and J by 6 bases, leaving 15 bases between them. This CDR3 spans 15 amino acids. Germline loops: CDR1 SGHVS, CDR2 FQNEAQ. CDR3 nucleotides: TGTGCCAGCAGCTTAACAGGAAGGGCGGCGGATACGCAGTATTTT. It encodes CASSLTGRAADTQYF.

The genes are TRBV15 and TRBJ2-6; D unresolved. The CDR3 consists of 13 residues. The germline CDR1 and CDR2 sequences are LNHNV and YYDKDF (reference sequence). V shed 10 bases and J shed 0 bases, with 7 bases lying between them. The CDR3 DNA reads TGTGCCATCGCAAGCTCTGGGGCCAACGTCCTGACTTTC. It is translated as CAIASSGANVLTF.

This clonotype was found many times. The chain uses TRBV12-3 or TRBV12-4 and TRBJ1-4; possible D gene TRBD1, 6 bases. The CDR3 is made up of 18 amino acids. The V and J ends lost 5 bases and 0 bases respectively, with 19 bases between them. CDR3 in amino acids: CASSPSFQGLSTNEKLFF. In DNA, the CDR3 is TGTGCCAGCAGTCCGAGCTTCCAGGGGCTTTCAACTAATGAAAAACTGTTTTTT.

At least ten counts were recorded for this clonotype. This chain connects TRBV7-2 to TRBJ2-3, with a weak D call TRBD2 (6 bases). V lost 0 bases to trimming and J lost 1 base, with 11 bases between them. Germline V gives CDR1 SGHTA, CDR2 FQGNSA. The CDR3 contains 16 residues. The CDR3 reads CASSLARGGGTDTQYF. CDR3 nucleotide sequence: TGTGCCAGCAGCTTAGCTCGGGGCGGGGGCACAGATACGCAGTATTTT.